This T cell receptor (beta chain) derives from a study of blood T cell repertoires in COVID-19. V lost 4 bases to trimming and J lost 8 bases; unmatched junction nucleotides: 5. The CDR3 contains 14 residues. CDR1 and CDR2 from the germline V gene are SEHNR and FQNEAQ (reference sequence). The protocol was immunoSEQ multiplex PCR, while the TCRdb copy is restricted to in-frame clones and leaves out a portion. The table includes 150,000 or so clones, 70% to 90% detected once. This clonotype was sampled from a woman aged 45-65 years who had recovered from COVID-19. The V and J genes are TRBV7-9 and TRBJ1-6; 7 nucleotides agree with TRBD1. Specimen: PBMCs or T cells enriched from blood (not recorded which). The CDR3 sequence: CASSSGQVYSPLHF. CDR3 coding DNA: TGTGCCAGCAGCTCCGGACAGGTGTATTCACCCCTCCACTTT. The whole variable domain, remainder taken from reference TRBV7-9 and TRBJ1-6, is DTGVSQNPRHKITKRGQNVTFRCDPISEHNRLYWYRQTLGQGPEFLTYFQNEAQLEKSRLLSDRFSAERPKGSFSTLEIQRTEQGDSAMYLCASSSGQVYSPLHFGNGTRLTVT.